A selection of T cell receptor beta chains follows, all from one sample in a study of monozygotic twins with cystic fibrosis. Data came from immunoSEQ multiplex PCR; TCRdb stores just in-frame clones and leaves some out. The data contain some 35,000 clones, more than 60% of them seen just once; the ten biggest clones take up over 0.75%. Sample: blood. The receptors here all came from a girl aged 10 to 17 with cystic fibrosis. Each CDR3 is given without its conserved first and last residue.

J,V,CDR3
TRBJ1-1,TRBV19,ASSIDHRNTEAF
TRBJ2-7,TRBV6-6,ASSTTFGRVYEQY
TRBJ2-2,TRBV21-1,ASATGPLANTGELF
TRBJ2-1,TRBV11-2,ASSYTSDREQF
TRBJ2-6,TRBV5-1,ASSLVSSLSGANVLT
TRBJ2-1,TRBV5-1,ASSLAPASGYNEQF
TRBJ2-1,TRBV28,ASRSPVPGLAYEQF
TRBJ1-2,TRBV21-1,ASSKRGTCGYT
TRBJ1-5,TRBV19,ASSIGSGPQH
TRBJ2-1,TRBV21-1,ASRGLAFSNEQF
TRBJ2-7,TRBV18,ASSRNIGGTGTMYEQY
TRBJ1-1,TRBV5-1,ASSAEGLNTEAF
TRBJ1-1,TRBV6-5,ASSYSKRTEAF
TRBJ2-7,TRBV11-2,ASSWSRTASYEQY
TRBJ2-5,TRBV10-3,AISEIWDSPETQY
TRBJ1-5,TRBV10-2,ASFDGSSPQH
TRBJ2-2,TRBV5-4,ASSFPGLAGHGELF